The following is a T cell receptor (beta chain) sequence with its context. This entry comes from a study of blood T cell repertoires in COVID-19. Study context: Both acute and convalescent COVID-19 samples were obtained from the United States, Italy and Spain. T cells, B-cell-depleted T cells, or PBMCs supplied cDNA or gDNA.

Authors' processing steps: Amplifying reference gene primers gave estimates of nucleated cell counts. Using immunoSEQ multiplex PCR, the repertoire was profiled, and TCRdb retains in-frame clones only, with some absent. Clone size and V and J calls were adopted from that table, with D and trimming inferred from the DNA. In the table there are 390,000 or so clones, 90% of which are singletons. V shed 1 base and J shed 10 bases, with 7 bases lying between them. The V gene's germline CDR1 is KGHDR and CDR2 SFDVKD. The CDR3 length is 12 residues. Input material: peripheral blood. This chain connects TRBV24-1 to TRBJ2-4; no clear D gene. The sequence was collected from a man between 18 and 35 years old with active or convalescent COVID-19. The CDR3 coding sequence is TGTGCCACCAGTGATTTTATCGGTATTCAGTACTTC. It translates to CATSDFIGIQYF.